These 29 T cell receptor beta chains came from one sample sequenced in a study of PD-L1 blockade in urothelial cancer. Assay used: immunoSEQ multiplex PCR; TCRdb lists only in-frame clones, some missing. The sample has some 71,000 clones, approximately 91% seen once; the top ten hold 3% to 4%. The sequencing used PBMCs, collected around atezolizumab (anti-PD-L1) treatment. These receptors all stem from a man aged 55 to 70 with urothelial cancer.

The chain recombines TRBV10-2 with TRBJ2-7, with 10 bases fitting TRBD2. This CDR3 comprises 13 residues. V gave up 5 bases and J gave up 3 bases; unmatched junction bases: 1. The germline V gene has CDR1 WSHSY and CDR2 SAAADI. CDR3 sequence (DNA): TGCGCCAGCAGTCCTAGCGGGAGCTACGAGCAGTACTTC. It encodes CASSPSGSYEQYF.

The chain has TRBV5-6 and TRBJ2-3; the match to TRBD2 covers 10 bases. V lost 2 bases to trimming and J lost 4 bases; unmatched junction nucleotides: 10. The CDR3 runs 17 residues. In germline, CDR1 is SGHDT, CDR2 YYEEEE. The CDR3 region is CASSFTVWLAGADTQYF. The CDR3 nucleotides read TGTGCCAGCAGCTTCACGGTCTGGCTAGCGGGAGCAGATACGCAGTATTTT.

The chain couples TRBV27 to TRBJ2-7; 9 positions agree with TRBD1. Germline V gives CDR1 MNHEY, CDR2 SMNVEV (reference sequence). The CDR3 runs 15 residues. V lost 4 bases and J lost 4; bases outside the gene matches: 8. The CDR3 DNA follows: TGTGCCAGCAGTTCCCCGACAGGGGGAAGGTACGAGCAGTACTTC. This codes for CASSSPTGGRYEQYF.

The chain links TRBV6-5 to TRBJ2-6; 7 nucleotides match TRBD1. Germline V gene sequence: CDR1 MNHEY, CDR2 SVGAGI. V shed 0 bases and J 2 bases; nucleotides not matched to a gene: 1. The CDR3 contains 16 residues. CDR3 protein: CASSYSRGPGANVLTF. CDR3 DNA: TGTGCCAGCAGTTACTCGAGGGGGCCTGGGGCCAACGTCCTGACTTTC.

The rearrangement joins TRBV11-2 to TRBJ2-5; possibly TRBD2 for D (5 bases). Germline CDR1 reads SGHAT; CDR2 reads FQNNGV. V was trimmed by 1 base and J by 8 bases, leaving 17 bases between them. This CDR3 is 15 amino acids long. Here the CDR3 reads CASSLGGGLLETQYF. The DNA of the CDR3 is TGTGCCAGCAGCTTAGGAGGCGGACTGCTGGAAACCCAGTACTTC.

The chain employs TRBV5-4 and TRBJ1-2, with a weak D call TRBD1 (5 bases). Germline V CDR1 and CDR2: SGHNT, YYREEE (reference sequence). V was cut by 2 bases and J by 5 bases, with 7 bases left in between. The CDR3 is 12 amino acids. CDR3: CASSFSGYGYTF. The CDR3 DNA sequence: TGTGCCAGCAGCTTTTCAGGGTATGGCTACACCTTC. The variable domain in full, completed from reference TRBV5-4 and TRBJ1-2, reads ETGVTQSPTHLIKTRGQQVTLRCSSQSGHNTVSWYQQALGQGPQFIFQYYREEENGRGNFPPRFSGLQFPNYSSELNVNALELDDSALYLCASSFSGYGYTFGSGTRLTVV.

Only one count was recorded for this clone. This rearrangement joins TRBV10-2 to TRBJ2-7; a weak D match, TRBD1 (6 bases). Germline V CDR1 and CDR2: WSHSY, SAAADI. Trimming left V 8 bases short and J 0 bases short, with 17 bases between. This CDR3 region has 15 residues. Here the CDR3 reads CASRAGTHDSYEQYF. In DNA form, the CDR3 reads TGCGCCAGCCGTGCCGGGACACATGACTCCTACGAGCAGTACTTC.

DNA of the CDR3: TGCGCCAGCAGCCTGGACAGGGGATTGACTGAAGCTTTCTTT. This sequence encodes CASSLDRGLTEAFF. The chain recombines TRBV5-1 with TRBJ1-1; TRBD1 matches 9 bases. The CDR3 runs 14 residues. The ends lost 4 bases at V and 5 bases at J; junction bases unmatched: 6. Germline V lookup: CDR1 SGHRS, CDR2 YFSETQ. The whole variable domain, filled in from reference TRBV5-1 and TRBJ1-1, reads KAGVTQTPRYLIKTRGQQVTLSCSPISGHRSVSWYQQTPGQGLQFLFEYFSETQRNKGNFPGRFSGRQFSNSRSEMNVSTLELGDSALYLCASSLDRGLTEAFFGQGTRLTVV.

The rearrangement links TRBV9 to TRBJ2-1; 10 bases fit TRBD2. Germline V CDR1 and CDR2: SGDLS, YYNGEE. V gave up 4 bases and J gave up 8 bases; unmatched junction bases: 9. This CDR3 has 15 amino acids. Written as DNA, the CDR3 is TGTGCCAGCAGCCCCAGCGGGAGGGTAGGGGATGAGCAGTTCTTC. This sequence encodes CASSPSGRVGDEQFF.

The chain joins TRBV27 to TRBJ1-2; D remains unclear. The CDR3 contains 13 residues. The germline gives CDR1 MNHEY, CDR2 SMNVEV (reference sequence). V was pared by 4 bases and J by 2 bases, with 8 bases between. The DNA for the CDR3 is TGTGCCAGCAGTTATCGGTCCAACTATGGCTACACCTTC. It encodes CASSYRSNYGYTF.

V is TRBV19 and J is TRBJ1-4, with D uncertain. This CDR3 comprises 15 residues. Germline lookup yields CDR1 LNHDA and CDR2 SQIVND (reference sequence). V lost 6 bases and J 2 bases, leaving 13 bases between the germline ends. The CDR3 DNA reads TGTGCCAGTAGGTTGGGGAGTGGCACTAATGAAAAACTGTTTTTT. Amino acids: CASRLGSGTNEKLFF. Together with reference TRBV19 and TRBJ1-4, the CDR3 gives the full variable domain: DGGITQSPKYLFRKEGQNVTLSCEQNLNHDAMYWYRQDPGQGLRLIYYSQIVNDFQKGDIAEGYSVSREKKESFPLTVTSAQKNPTAFYLCASRLGSGTNEKLFFGSGTQLSVL.

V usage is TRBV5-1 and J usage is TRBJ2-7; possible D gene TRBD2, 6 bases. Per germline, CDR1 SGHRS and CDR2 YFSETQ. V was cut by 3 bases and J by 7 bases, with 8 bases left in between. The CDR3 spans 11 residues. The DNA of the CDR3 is TGCGCCAGCAGCTCTGGACTAGAGCAGTACTTC. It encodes CASSSGLEQYF.

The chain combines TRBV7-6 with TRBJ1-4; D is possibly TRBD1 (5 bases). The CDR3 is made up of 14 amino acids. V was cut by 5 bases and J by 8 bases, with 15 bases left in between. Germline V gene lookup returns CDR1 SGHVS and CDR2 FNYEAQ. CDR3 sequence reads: CASSPSSGGEKLFF. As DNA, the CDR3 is TGTGCCAGCAGCCCCTCTTCGGGGGGGGAAAAACTGTTTTTT. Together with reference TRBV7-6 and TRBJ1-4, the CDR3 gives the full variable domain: GAGVSQSPRYKVTKRGQDVALRCDPISGHVSLYWYRQALGQGPEFLTYFNYEAQQDKSGLPNDRFSAERPEGSISTLTIQRTEQRDSAMYRCASSPSSGGEKLFFGSGTQLSVL.

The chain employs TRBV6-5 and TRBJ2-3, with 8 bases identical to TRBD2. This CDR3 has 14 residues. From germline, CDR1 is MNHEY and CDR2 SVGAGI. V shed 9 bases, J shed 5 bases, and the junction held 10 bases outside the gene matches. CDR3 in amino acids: CASALGSGRDTQYF. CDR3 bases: TGTGCCAGTGCACTGGGGAGCGGGAGAGATACGCAGTATTTT.

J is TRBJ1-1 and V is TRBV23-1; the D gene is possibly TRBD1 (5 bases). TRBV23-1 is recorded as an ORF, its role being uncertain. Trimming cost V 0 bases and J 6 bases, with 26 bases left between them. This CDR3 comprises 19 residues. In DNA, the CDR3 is TGCGCCAGCAGTCAATCTCCCGGCAGAAGACAGACCCGGAGCCCTGAAGCTTTCTTT. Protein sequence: CASSQSPGRRQTRSPEAFF.

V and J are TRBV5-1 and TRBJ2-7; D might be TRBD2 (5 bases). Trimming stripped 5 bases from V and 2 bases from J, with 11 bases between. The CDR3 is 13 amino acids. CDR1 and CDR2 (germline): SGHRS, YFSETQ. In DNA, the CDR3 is TGCGCCAGCAGACCTGGAGGCCCCTACGAGCAGTACTTC. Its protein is CASRPGGPYEQYF. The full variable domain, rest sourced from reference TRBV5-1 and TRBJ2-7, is KAGVTQTPRYLIKTRGQQVTLSCSPISGHRSVSWYQQTPGQGLQFLFEYFSETQRNKGNFPGRFSGRQFSNSRSEMNVSTLELGDSALYLCASRPGGPYEQYFGPGTRLTVT.

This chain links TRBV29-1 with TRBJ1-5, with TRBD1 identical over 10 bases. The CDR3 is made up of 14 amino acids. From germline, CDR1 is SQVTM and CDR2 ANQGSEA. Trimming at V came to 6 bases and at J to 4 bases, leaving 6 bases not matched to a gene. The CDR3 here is CSVIPGQGNQPQHF. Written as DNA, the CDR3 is TGCAGCGTGATACCGGGACAGGGGAATCAGCCCCAGCATTTT.

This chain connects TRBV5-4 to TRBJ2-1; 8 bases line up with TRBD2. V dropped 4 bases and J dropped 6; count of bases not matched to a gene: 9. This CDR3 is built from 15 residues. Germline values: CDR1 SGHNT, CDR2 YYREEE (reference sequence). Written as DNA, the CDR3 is TGTGCCAGCAGCGAAGAGCCGGGACTAGTCAATGAGCAGTTCTTC. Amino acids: CASSEEPGLVNEQFF.

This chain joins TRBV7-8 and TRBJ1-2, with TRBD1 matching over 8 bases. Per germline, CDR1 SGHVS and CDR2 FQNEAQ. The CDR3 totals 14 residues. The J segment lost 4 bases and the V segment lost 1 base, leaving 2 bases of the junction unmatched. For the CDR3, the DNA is TGTGCCAGCAGCTTAGGGACAGGGCCCTATGGCTACACCTTC. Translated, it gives CASSLGTGPYGYTF.

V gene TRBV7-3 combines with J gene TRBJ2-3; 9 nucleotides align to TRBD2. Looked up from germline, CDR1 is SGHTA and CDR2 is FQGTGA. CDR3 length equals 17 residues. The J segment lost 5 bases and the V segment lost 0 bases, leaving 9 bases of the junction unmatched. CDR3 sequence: CASSLTGGGGAIDTQYF. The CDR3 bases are TGTGCCAGCAGCTTAACCGGTGGCGGGGGGGCAATAGATACGCAGTATTTT. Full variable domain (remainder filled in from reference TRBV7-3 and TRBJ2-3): GAGVSQTPSNKVTEKGKYVELRCDPISGHTALYWYRQSLGQGPEFLIYFQGTGAADDSGLPNDRFFAVRPEGSVSTLKIQRTERGDSAVYLCASSLTGGGGAIDTQYFGPGTRLTVL.

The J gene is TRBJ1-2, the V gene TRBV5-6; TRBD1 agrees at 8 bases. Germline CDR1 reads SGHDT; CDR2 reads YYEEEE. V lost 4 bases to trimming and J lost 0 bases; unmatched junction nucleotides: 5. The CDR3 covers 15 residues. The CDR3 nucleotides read TGTGCCAGCAGCGACCAGGGGGCGTCTAACTATGGCTACACCTTC. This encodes CASSDQGASNYGYTF.

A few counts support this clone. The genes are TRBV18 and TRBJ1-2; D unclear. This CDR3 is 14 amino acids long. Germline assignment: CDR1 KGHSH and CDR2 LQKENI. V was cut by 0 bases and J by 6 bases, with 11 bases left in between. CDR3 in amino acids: CASSPPGEWNGYTF. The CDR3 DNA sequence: TGTGCCAGCTCACCACCCGGGGAGTGGAATGGCTACACCTTC.

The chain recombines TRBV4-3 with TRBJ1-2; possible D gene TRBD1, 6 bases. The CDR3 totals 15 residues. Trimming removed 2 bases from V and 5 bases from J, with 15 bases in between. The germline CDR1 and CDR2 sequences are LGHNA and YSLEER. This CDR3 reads CASSQRWQGQYGYTF. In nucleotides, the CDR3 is TGCGCCAGCAGCCAACGCTGGCAGGGGCAATATGGCTACACCTTC.

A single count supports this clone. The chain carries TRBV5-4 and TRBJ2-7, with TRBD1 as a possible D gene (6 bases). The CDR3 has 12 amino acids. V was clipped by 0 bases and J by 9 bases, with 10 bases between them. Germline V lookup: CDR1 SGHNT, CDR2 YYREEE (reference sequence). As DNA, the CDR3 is TGTGCCAGCAGCTTGGACAGGGTTGGGCAGTACTTC. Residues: CASSLDRVGQYF.

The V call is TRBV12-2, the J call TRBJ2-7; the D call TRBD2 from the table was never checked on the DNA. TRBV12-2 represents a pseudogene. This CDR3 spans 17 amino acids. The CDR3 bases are TGTGCAAGTCGCTACCTAGCGGGACCCATCAGCTCCTACGAGCAGTACTTC. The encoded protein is CASRYLAGPISSYEQYF.

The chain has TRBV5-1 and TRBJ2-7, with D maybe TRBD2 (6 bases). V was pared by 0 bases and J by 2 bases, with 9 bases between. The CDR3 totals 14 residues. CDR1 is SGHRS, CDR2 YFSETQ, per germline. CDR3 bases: TGCGCCAGCAGCTTGGCGGGGGAAACCTACGAGCAGTACTTC. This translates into CASSLAGETYEQYF.

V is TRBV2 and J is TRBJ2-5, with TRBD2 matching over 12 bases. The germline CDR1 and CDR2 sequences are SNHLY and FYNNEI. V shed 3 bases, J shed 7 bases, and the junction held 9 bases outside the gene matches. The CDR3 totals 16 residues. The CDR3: CASSDEASGGAGTQYF. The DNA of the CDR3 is TGTGCCAGCAGTGATGAGGCTAGCGGGGGGGCGGGGACCCAGTACTTC.

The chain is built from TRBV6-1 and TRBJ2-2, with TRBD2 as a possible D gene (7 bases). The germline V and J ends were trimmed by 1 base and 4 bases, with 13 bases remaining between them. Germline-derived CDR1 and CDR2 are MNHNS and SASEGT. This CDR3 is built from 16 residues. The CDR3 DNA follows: TGTGCCAGCAGTGAAGGAGGGGGGGTGGGCACCGGGGAGCTGTTTTTT. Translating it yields CASSEGGGVGTGELFF.

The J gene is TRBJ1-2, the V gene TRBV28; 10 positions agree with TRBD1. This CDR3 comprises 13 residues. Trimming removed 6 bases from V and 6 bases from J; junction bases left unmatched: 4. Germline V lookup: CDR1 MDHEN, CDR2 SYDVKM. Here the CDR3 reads CASRMTGGNGYTF. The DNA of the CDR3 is TGTGCCAGCAGGATGACAGGGGGCAATGGCTACACCTTC.